Detailed here is one TCR beta chain. The antigen is not known. Time point specified: blood 2 weeks post-SBRT. Treatment meaning: 15 Gy SBRT to primary tumor, nephrectomy 4 weeks later. This sample stems from a study of radiation and T cells in renal cell carcinoma. Study results and caveats: Without pretreatment biopsies, baseline tumor clonotype presence was undetermined.

The CDR3 length is 14 residues. The ends were cut back, 5 bases at V and 2 bases at J, with 12 bases in the middle. Germline V lookup: CDR1 SEHNR, CDR2 FQNEAQ (reference sequence). Only in-frame clones appear in the TCRdb table, and some are missing; sequencing was by immunoSEQ multiplex PCR. The data hold more than 150,000 clones, with roughly 90% observed a single time. The chain couples TRBV7-9 to TRBJ1-1, with D possibly TRBD1 on 5 matching bases. This TCR came from a woman aged 45-60 years with renal cell carcinoma. This sample comprised blood, obtained from a patient whose treatment included radiotherapy and nephrectomy. The CDR3 region has the DNA TGTGCCAGCAGCACGGGACGGACAAACACTGAAGCTTTCTTT. It translates to CASSTGRTNTEAFF.